This TCR beta chain comes out of a study of blood T cell repertoires in COVID-19. TCRdb's table, derived via immunoSEQ multiplex PCR, lists solely in-frame clones and lacks some. The table has under 350,000 clones, roughly 85% seen once. Sample: peripheral blood. This receptor was taken from a man between 60 and 75 years old who had recovered from COVID-19.

CDR3: CASSSRAERGSQETQYF. In DNA, the CDR3 is TGTGCCAGCAGCTCCCGAGCGGAGCGGGGTAGCCAAGAGACCCAGTACTTC. The chain is built from TRBV5-4 and TRBJ2-5; 7 positions match TRBD2. The CDR3 sequence is 17 residues long. Per the germline V gene, CDR1 is SGHNT and CDR2 is YYREEE (reference sequence). V dropped 3 bases and J dropped 1; count of bases not matched to a gene: 12.